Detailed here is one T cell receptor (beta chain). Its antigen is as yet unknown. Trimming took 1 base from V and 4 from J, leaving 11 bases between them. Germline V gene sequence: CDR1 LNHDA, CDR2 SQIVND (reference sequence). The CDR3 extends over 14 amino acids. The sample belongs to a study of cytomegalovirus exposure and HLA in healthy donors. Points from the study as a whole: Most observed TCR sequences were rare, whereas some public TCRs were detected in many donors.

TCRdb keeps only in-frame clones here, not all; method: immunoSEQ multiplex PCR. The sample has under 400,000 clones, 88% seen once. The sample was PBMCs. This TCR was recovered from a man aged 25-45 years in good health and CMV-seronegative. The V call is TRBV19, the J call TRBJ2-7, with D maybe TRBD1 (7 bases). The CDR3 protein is CASSIGRGPYEQYF. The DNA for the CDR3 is TGTGCCAGTAGTATAGGGAGGGGGCCGTACGAGCAGTACTTC.